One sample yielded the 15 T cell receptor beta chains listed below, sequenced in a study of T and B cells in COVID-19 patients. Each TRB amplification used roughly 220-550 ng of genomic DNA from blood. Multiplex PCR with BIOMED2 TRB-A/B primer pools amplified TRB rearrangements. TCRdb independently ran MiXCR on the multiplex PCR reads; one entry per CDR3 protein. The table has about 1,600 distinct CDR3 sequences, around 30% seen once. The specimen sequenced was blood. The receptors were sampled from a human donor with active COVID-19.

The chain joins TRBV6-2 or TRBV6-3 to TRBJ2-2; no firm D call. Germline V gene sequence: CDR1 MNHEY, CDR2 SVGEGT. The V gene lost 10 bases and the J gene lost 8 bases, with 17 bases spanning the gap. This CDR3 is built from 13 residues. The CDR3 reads CAIFDSSRGELFF. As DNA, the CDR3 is TGTGCCATCTTCGACTCGTCGCGGGGGGAGCTGTTTTTT.

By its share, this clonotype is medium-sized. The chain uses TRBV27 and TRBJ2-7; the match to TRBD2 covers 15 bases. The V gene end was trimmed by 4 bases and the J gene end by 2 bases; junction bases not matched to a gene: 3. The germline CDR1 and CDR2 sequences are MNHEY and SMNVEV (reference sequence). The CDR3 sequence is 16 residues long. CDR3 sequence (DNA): TGTGCCAGCAGTTCGGGACTAGCGGGAGGTACCTACGAGCAGTACTTC. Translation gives CASSSGLAGGTYEQYF.

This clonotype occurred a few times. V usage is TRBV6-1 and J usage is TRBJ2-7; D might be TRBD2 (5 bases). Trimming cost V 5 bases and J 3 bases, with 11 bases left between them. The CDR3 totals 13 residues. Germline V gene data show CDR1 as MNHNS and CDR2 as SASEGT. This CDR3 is CASSPTGNYEQYF. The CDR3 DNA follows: TGTGCCAGCAGTCCGACGGGGAACTACGAGCAGTACTTC.

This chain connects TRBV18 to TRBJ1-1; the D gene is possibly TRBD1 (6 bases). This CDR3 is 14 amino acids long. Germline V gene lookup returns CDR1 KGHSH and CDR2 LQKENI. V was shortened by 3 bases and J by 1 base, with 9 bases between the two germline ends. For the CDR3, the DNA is TGTGCCAGCTCACCTAGGACAGCGAACACTGAAGCTTTCTTT. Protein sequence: CASSPRTANTEAFF. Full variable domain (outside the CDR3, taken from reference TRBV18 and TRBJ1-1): NAGVMQNPRHLVRRRGQEARLRCSPMKGHSHVYWYRQLPEEGLKFMVYLQKENIIDESGMPKERFSAEFPKEGPSILRIQQVVRGDSAAYFCASSPRTANTEAFFGQGTRLTVV.

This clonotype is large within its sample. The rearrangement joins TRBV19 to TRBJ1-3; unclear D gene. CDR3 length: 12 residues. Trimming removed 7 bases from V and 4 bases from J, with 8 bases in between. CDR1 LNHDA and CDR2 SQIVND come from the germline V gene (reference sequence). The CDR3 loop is CASTMTGNTIYF. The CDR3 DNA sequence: TGTGCCAGTACAATGACAGGAAACACCATATATTTT.

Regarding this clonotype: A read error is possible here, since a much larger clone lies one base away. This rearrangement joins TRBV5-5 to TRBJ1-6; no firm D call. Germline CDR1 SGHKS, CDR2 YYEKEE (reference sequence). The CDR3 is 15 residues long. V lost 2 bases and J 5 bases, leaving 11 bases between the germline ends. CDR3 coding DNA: TGTGCCAGCAGCTTAGAGTGGGCTAATAATTCACCCCTCCACTTT. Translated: CASSLEWANNSPLHF. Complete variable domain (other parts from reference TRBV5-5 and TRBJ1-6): DAGVTQSPTHLIKTRGQQVTLRCSPISGHKSVSWYQQVLGQGPQFIFQYYEKEERGRGNFPDRFSARQFPNYSSELNVNALLLGDSALYLCASSLEWANNSPLHFGNGTRLTVT.

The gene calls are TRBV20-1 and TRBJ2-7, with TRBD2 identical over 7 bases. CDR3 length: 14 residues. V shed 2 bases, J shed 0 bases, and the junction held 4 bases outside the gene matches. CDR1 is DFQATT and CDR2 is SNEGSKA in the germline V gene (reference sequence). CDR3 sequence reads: CSARLAESSYEQYF. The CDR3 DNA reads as TGCAGTGCTAGACTAGCGGAGTCCTCCTACGAGCAGTACTTC.

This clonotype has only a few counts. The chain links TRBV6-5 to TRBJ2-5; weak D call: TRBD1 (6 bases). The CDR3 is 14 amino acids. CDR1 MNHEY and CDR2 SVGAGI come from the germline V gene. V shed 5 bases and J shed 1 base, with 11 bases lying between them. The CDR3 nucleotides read TGTGCCAGCAGTCCCAGGGGCCTCCAAGAGACCCAGTACTTC. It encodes CASSPRGLQETQYF.

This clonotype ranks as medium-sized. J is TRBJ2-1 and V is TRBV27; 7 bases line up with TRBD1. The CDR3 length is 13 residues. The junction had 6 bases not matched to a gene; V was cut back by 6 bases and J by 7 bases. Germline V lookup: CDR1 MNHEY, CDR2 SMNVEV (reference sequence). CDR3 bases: TGTGCCAGCAGAACAGGGGCCACAAATGAGCAGTTCTTC. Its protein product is CASRTGATNEQFF.

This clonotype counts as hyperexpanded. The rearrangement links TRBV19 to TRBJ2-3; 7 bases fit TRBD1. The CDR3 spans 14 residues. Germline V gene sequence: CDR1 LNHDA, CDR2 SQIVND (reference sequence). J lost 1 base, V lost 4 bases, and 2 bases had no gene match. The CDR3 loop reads CASSRQGRTDTQYF. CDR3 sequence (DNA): TGTGCCAGTAGTAGACAGGGCCGCACAGATACGCAGTATTTT. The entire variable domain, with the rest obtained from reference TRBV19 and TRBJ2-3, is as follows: DGGITQSPKYLFRKEGQNVTLSCEQNLNHDAMYWYRQDPGQGLRLIYYSQIVNDFQKGDIAEGYSVSREKKESFPLTVTSAQKNPTAFYLCASSRQGRTDTQYFGPGTRLTVL.

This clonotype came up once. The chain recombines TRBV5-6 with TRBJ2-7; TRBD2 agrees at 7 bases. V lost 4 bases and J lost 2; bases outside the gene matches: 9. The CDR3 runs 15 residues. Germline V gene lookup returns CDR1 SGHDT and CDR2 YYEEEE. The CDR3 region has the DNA TGTGCCAGCAGCCAAGTGGCGGGGGAGACCTACGAGCAGTACTTC. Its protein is CASSQVAGETYEQYF.

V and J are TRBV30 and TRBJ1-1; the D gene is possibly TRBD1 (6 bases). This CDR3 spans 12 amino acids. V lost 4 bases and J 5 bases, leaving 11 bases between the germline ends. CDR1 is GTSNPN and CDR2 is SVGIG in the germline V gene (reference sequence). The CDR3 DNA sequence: TGTGCCTGGAACCCAGGGGATACTGAAGCTTTCTTT. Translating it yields CAWNPGDTEAFF.

CDR3 DNA sequence: TGTGCCTGGAGCCGGGAACGGGGGACCACTGAAGCTTTCTTT. Its translation is CAWSRERGTTEAFF. The rearrangement links TRBV30 to TRBJ1-1, with D possibly being TRBD1 (5 bases). Germline CDR1 is GTSNPN and CDR2 is SVGIG (reference sequence). This CDR3 has 14 amino acids. The V end lost 3 bases, the J end lost 4 bases, and 15 bases lay between the germline ends.

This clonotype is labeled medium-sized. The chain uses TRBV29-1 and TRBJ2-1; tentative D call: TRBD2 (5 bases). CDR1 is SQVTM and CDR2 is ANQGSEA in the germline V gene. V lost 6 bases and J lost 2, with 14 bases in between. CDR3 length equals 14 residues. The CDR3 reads CSVAARGTYNEQFF. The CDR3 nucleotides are TGCAGCGTAGCTGCTCGGGGAACCTACAATGAGCAGTTCTTC.

The CDR3 region has the DNA TGTGCCAGCAGCTCAAAGGGGATAGCGGGCGGGGAGCTGTTTTTT. Amino acids: CASSSKGIAGGELFF. The genes are TRBV7-3 and TRBJ2-2; 7 bases match TRBD2. With V trimmed by 4 bases and J by 7 bases, 9 bases remained unmatched. The CDR3 covers 15 residues. Germline CDR1 is SGHTA and CDR2 is FQGTGA.